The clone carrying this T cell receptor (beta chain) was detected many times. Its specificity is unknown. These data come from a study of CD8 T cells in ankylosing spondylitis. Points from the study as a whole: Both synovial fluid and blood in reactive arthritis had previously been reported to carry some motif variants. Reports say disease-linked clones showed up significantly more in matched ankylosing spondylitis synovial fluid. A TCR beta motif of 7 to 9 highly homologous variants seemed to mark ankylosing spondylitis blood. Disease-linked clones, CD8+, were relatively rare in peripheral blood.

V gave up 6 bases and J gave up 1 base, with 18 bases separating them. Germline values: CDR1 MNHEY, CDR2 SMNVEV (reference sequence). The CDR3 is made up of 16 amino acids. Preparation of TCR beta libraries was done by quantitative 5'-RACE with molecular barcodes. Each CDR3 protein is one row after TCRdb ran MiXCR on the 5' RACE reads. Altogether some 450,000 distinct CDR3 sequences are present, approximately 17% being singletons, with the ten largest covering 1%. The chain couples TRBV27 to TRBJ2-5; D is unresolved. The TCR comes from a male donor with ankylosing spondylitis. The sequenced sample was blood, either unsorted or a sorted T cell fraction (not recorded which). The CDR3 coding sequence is TGTGCCAGCAGCCAAAGGTCTTACACTGTCCAAGAGACCCAGTACTTC. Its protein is CASSQRSYTVQETQYF.